A single sample is the source of the 14 T cell receptor beta chains below, sequenced in a study of T cell repertoires in cytomegalovirus infection. TCRdb reanalysed the reads using MiXCR and keeps one entry per CDR3 protein. This sample yields a few hundred thousand distinct CDR3 sequences, of which about 40% are seen a single time; roughly 50% belongs to the top ten. These receptors' targets are unknown. The sample consisted of cultured PBMCs, taken from culture after CMV antigen stimulation. The receptors come from a human donor in good health (CMV status not recorded). Some clones in this sample may be carry-over from other donors' samples.

This chain joins TRBV7-8 and TRBJ1-5, with TRBD1 as a possible D gene (5 bases). The CDR3 has 14 amino acids. V was clipped by 1 base and J by 4 bases, with 8 bases between them. Germline V lookup: CDR1 SGHVS, CDR2 FQNEAQ. CDR3 protein: CASSLEAGNQPQHF. Here the CDR3 DNA reads TGTGCCAGCAGCTTAGAGGCAGGGAATCAGCCCCAGCATTTT.

This clonotype was seen repeatedly, ten times or more. The V and J genes are TRBV7-2 and TRBJ1-1; 10 bases agree with TRBD1. The CDR3 is made up of 16 amino acids. V was pared by 10 bases and J by 2 bases, with 13 bases of the junction left unmatched. Germline V gives CDR1 SGHTA, CDR2 FQGNSA. The DNA for the CDR3 is TGTGCCACCGTCCCGGGACAGGGGCTGAGAAACACTGAAGCTTTCTTT. Protein product: CATVPGQGLRNTEAFF.

In its sample, this clonotype was seen a few times. J is TRBJ2-5 and V is TRBV6-1; D is perhaps TRBD2 (7 bases). V dropped 5 bases and J dropped 5 bases, with 15 bases sitting between them. This CDR3 region has 14 residues. Germline V gene lookup returns CDR1 MNHNS and CDR2 SASEGT. The CDR3 nucleotides read TGTGCCAGCAGTAGGGGGGGGCAGAGGGAGACCCAGTACTTC. The encoded protein is CASSRGGQRETQYF.

This sequence joins TRBV7-9 and TRBJ1-1, with 8 bases fitting TRBD1. Trimming at V came to 5 bases and at J to 5 bases, leaving 7 bases not matched to a gene. The germline V gene has CDR1 SEHNR and CDR2 FQNEAQ (reference sequence). The CDR3 runs 14 residues. The CDR3 nucleotides are TGTGCCAGCAGCGAGAGGACAGGGCGGACTGAAGCTTTCTTT. Translating gives CASSERTGRTEAFF.

The chain recombines TRBV10-3 with TRBJ2-1, with a tentative D call TRBD2 (5 bases). V was cut by 3 bases and J by 13 bases, with 19 bases left in between. Looked up from germline, CDR1 is ENHRY and CDR2 is SYGVKD. This CDR3 contains 14 residues. Written as DNA, the CDR3 is TGTGCCATCAGTGACCCCCCGGACTTCCTTTTCCAGTTCTTC. This sequence encodes CAISDPPDFLFQFF.

This chain links TRBV20-1 with TRBJ1-2; maybe TRBD1 (6 bases). Trimming shortened V by 2 bases and J by 8 bases, and 12 bases separated the two germline ends. Germline V gene sequence: CDR1 DFQATT, CDR2 SNEGSKA (reference sequence). The CDR3 length is 12 residues. CDR3 in DNA: TGCAGTGCTAGACAGGGGCCTAAGGGCTACACCTTC. Its translation is CSARQGPKGYTF.

This clonotype was counted only a few times. Written as DNA, the CDR3 is TGCGCCAGCAGCCAAGTTGAGGCGGGGCGCTTCTCCTACAATGAGCAGTTCTTC. Translating it yields CASSQVEAGRFSYNEQFF. The chain is built from TRBV4-1 and TRBJ2-1; TRBD2 is a possible D gene (6 bases). This CDR3 is 18 amino acids long. Germline V gene data show CDR1 as MGHRA and CDR2 as YSYEKL. V lost 1 base and J lost 0, with 16 bases in between.

This clonotype was picked up a small number of times. No DNA is shown, since the ends of the CDR3 on it are uncertain; the CDR3 is the one TCRdb lists. The rearrangement uses TRBV12-3 or TRBV12-4 and TRBJ2-5; no DNA check was done on the table's D call, TRBD1. The CDR3 sequence runs 15 residues, both termini included. The CDR3: CASSGGQGFLETQYF.

V gene TRBV5-5 combines with J gene TRBJ2-3, with a weak D call TRBD1 (6 bases). Trimming took 0 bases from V and 4 from J, leaving 18 bases between them. The CDR3 loop spans 17 amino acids. Germline-derived CDR1 and CDR2 are SGHKS and YYEKEE (reference sequence). In DNA form, the CDR3 reads TGTGCCAGCAGCTTGGTACCGGGACCCAGGGGTCCAGATACGCAGTATTTT. It specifies CASSLVPGPRGPDTQYF. Using reference TRBV5-5 and TRBJ2-3 for the parts outside the CDR3, the full variable domain is DAGVTQSPTHLIKTRGQQVTLRCSPISGHKSVSWYQQVLGQGPQFIFQYYEKEERGRGNFPDRFSARQFPNYSSELNVNALLLGDSALYLCASSLVPGPRGPDTQYFGPGTRLTVL.

The chain joins TRBV20-1 to TRBJ2-7; D uncertain. Trimming shortened V by 1 base and J by 3 bases, and 10 bases separated the two germline ends. Germline V CDR1 and CDR2: DFQATT, SNEGSKA (reference sequence). The CDR3 sequence is 13 residues long. The DNA of the CDR3 is TGCAGTGCTAGAGGGTCGAACCTCTACGAGCAGTACTTC. Residues: CSARGSNLYEQYF.

A few counts support this clonotype. The chain links TRBV5-1 to TRBJ2-5; D tentatively reads TRBD1 or TRBD2 (5 bases each). Germline-derived CDR1 and CDR2 are SGHRS and YFSETQ. This CDR3 has 13 amino acids. V lost 6 bases, J lost 4 bases, and 13 bases lay in between. CDR3 amino acids: CASTRGAGETQYF. For the CDR3, the DNA is TGCGCCAGCACGCGAGGGGCGGGAGAGACCCAGTACTTC.

This clonotype was recorded at least ten times. The chain has TRBV7-9 and TRBJ1-1; D gene unclear. Germline lookup yields CDR1 SEHNR and CDR2 FQNEAQ (reference sequence). With 2 bases removed from V and 8 bases from J, the gap between germline ends came to 21 bases. The CDR3 has 16 residues. The CDR3 nucleotides are TGTGCCAGCAGCTTACCGTTGGGTTTTGAGGTGGGGGAAGCTTTCTTT. Translating it yields CASSLPLGFEVGEAFF.

The chain combines TRBV19 with TRBJ2-3; D may be TRBD2 (6 bases). The germline V gene encodes CDR1 LNHDA and CDR2 SQIVND (reference sequence). The ends were cut back, 0 bases at V and 7 bases at J, with 8 bases in the middle. The CDR3 has 13 amino acids. Written as DNA, the CDR3 is TGTGCCAGTAGTATAGAGGAGGGGAATACGCAGTATTTT. This encodes CASSIEEGNTQYF.

The chain joins TRBV7-6 to TRBJ2-1; 10 nucleotides align to TRBD2. Trimming removed 5 bases from V and 4 bases from J; junction bases left unmatched: 8. Germline CDR1 SGHVS, CDR2 FNYEAQ. This CDR3 region has 16 residues. The CDR3 DNA reads TGTGCCAGCAGCGCGCCGACTAGCGGGTATTACAATGAGCAGTTCTTC. It yields the protein CASSAPTSGYYNEQFF.